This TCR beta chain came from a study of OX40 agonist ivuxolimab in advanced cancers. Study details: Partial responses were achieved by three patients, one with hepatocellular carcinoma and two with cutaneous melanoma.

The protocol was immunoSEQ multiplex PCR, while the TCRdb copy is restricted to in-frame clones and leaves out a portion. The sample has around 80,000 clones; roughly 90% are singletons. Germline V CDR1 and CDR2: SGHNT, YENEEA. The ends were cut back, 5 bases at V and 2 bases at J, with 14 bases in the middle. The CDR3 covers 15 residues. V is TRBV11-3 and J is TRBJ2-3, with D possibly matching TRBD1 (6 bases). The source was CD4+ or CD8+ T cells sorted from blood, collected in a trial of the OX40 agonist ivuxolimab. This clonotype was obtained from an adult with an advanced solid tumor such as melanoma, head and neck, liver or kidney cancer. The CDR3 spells CASSPGALPTDTQYF. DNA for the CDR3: TGTGCCAGCAGCCCAGGGGCCCTTCCCACAGATACGCAGTATTTT.